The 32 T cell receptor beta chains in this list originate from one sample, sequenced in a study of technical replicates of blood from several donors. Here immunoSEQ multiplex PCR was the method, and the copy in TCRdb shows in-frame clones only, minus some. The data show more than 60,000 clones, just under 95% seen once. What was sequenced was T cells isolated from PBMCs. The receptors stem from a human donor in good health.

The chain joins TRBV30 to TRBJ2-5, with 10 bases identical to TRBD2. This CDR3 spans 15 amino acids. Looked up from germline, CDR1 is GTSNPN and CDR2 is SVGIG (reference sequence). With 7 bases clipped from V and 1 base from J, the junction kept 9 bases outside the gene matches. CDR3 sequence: CASTGGLAAQETQYF. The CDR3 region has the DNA TGTGCCTCAACAGGAGGACTAGCGGCCCAAGAGACCCAGTACTTC.

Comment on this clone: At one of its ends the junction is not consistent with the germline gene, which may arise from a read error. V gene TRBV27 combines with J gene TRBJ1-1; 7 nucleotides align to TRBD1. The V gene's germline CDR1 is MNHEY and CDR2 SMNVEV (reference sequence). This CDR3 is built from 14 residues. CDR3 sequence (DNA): TGTGCCAGCGGTTTCGAGGGGGCGCACACTGAAGCTTTCTTT. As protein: CASGFEGAHTEAFF.

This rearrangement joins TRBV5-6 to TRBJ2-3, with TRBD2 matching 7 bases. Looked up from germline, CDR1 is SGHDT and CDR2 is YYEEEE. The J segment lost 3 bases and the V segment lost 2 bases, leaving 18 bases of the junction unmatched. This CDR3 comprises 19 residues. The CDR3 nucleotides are TGTGCCAGCAGCTTAACACGGCTGCGGGAGTACGGGAGGACAGATACGCAGTATTTT. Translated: CASSLTRLREYGRTDTQYF.

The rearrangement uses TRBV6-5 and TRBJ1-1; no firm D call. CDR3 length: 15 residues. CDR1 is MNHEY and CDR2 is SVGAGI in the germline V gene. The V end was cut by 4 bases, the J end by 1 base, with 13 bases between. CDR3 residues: CASSSSINGNTEAFF. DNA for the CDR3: TGTGCCAGCAGTTCATCCATAAACGGGAACACTGAAGCTTTCTTT.

The CDR3 nucleotides are TGTGCCAGCACTAAAACCGGGACACACCAAGAGACCCAGTACTTC. Translating it yields CASTKTGTHQETQYF. V gene TRBV21-1 combines with J gene TRBJ2-5; TRBD1 is the table's D call, not checked against the DNA. TRBV21-1 constitutes a pseudogene. The CDR3 runs to 15 residues.

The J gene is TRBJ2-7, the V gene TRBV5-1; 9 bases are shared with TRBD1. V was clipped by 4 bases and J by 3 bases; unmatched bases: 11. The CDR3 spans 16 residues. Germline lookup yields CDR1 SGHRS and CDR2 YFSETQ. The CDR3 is CASSLSLPGQGYEQYF. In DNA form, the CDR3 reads TGCGCCAGCAGCCTCTCTCTACCGGGACAGGGCTACGAGCAGTACTTC.

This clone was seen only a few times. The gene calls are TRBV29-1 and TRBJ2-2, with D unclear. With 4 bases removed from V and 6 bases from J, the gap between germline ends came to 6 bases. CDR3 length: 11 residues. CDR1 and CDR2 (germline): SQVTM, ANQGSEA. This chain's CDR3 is CSVGLSGELFF. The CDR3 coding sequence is TGCAGCGTTGGTTTATCCGGGGAGCTGTTTTTT.

The CDR3 spells CASSPGQGPLPNEQFF. The CDR3 coding sequence is TGTGCCAGCAGCCCCGGCCAGGGCCCCCTTCCCAATGAGCAGTTCTTC. The V call is TRBV13, the J call TRBJ2-1; D possibly corresponds to TRBD1 (5 bases). Germline V gene lookup returns CDR1 PRHDT and CDR2 FYEKMQ (reference sequence). V was shortened by 5 bases and J by 6 bases, with 20 bases between the two germline ends. The CDR3 length is 16 residues. The full variable domain, rest sourced from reference TRBV13 and TRBJ2-1, is AAGVIQSPRHLIKEKRETATLKCYPIPRHDTVYWYQQGPGQDPQFLISFYEKMQSDKGSIPDRFSAQQFSDYHSELNMSSLELGDSALYFCASSPGQGPLPNEQFFGPGTRLTVL.

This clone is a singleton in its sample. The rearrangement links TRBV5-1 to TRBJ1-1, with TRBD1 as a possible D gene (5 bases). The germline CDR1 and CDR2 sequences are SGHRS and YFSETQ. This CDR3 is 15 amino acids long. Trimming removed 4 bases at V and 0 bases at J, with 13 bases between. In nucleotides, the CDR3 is TGCGCCAGCAGCCCTAATGACAGATTGAACACTGAAGCTTTCTTT. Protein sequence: CASSPNDRLNTEAFF.

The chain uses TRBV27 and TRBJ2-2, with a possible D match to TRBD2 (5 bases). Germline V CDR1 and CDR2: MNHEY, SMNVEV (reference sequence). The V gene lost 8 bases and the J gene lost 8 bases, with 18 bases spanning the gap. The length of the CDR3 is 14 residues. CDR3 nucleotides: TGTGCCAGCCGATATAGGACTGCCGCGGGGGAGCTGTTTTTT. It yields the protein CASRYRTAAGELFF.

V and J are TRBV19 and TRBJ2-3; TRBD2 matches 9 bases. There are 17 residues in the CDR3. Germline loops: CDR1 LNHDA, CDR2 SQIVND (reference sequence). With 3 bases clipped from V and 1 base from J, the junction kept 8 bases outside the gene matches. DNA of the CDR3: TGTGCCAGTAGTATCGGGCTGACTAGCGGCGGCACAGATACGCAGTATTTT. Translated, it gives CASSIGLTSGGTDTQYF. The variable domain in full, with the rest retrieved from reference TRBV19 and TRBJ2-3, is DGGITQSPKYLFRKEGQNVTLSCEQNLNHDAMYWYRQDPGQGLRLIYYSQIVNDFQKGDIAEGYSVSREKKESFPLTVTSAQKNPTAFYLCASSIGLTSGGTDTQYFGPGTRLTVL.

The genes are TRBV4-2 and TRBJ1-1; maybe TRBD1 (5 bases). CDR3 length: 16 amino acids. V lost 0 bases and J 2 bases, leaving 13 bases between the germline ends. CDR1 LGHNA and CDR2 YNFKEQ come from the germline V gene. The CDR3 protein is CASSQDLVGGNTEAFF. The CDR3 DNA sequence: TGTGCCAGCAGCCAAGATCTAGTGGGGGGAAACACTGAAGCTTTCTTT.

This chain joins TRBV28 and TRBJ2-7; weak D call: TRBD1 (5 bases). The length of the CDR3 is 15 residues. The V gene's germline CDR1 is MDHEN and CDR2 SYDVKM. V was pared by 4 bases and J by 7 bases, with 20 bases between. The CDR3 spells CASSSLVGQVVEQYF. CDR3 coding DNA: TGTGCCAGCAGTTCGCTCGTGGGGCAGGTGGTGGAGCAGTACTTC.

This chain's CDR3 is CASSNTWSNQPQHF. CDR3 nucleotides: TGTGCCAGCAGCAACACATGGTCAAATCAGCCCCAGCATTTT. This chain uses TRBV6-1 with TRBJ1-5; D not resolved. Trimming stripped 6 bases from V and 4 bases from J, with 13 bases between. The germline V gene encodes CDR1 MNHNS and CDR2 SASEGT. The CDR3 length is 14 residues.

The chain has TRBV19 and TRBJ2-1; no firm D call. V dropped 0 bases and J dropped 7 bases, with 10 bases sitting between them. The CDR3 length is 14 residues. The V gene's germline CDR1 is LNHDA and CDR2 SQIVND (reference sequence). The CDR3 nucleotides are TGTGCCAGTAGTATAGACGGCCCGAGGAATGAGCAGTTCTTC. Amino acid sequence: CASSIDGPRNEQFF.

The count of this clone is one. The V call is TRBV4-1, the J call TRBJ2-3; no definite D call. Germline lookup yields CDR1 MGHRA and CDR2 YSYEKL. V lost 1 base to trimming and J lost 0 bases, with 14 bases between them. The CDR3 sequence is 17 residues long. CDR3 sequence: CASSQVVAVLSTDTQYF. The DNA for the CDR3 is TGCGCCAGCAGCCAAGTCGTGGCGGTCCTCAGCACAGATACGCAGTATTTT.

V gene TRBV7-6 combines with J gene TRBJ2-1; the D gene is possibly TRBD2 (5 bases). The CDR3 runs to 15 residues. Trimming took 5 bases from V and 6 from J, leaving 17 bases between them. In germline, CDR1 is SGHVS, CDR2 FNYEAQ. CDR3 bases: TGTGCCAGCAGCCCTCGGGGTAGTCTGGGCAATGAGCAGTTCTTC. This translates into CASSPRGSLGNEQFF.

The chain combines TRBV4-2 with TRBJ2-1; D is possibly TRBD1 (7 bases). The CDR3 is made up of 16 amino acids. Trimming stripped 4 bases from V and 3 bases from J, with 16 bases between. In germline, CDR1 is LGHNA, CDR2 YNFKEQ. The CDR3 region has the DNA TGTGCCAGCAGCCCAGACCGACAGGGAGGCTACAATGAGCAGTTCTTC. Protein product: CASSPDRQGGYNEQFF.

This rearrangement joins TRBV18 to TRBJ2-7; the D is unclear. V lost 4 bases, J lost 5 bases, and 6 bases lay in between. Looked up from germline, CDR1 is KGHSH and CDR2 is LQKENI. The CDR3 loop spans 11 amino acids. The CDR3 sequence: CASSRRDEQYF. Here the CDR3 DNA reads TGTGCCAGCTCACGTCGGGACGAGCAGTACTTC.

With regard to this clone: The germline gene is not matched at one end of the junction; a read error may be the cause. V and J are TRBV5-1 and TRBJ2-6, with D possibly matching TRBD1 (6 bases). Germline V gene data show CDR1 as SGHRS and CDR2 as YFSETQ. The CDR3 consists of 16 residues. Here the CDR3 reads CASSLDSFSGANVLTF. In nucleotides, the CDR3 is TGCGCCAGCAGTTTGGACAGCTTCTCTGGGGCCAACGTCCTGACTTTC.

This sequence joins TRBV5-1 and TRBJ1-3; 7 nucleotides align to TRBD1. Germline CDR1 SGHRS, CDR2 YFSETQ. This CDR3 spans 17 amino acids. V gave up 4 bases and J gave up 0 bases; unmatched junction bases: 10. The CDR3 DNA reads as TGCGCCAGCAGCCAAACCGGGACAGCCGGCTCTGGAAACACCATATATTTT. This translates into CASSQTGTAGSGNTIYF.

CDR3 loop: CASSQDPPLAGGMYNEQFF. Here the CDR3 DNA reads TGCGCCAGCAGCCAAGATCCCCCTTTGGCCGGGGGGATGTACAATGAGCAGTTCTTC. This rearrangement joins TRBV4-1 to TRBJ2-1; 7 bases are shared with TRBD2. The CDR3 totals 19 residues. CDR1 and CDR2 from the germline V gene are MGHRA and YSYEKL. J gave up 4 bases and V 0 bases, and 15 bases lay outside the gene matches.

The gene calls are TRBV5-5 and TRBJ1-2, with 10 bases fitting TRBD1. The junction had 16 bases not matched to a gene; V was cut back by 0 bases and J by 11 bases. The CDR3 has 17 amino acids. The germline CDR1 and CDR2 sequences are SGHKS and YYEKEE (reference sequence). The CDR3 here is CASSLEPGTGDGMGYTF. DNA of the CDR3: TGTGCCAGCAGCTTGGAACCTGGGACAGGGGACGGTATGGGGTACACCTTC.

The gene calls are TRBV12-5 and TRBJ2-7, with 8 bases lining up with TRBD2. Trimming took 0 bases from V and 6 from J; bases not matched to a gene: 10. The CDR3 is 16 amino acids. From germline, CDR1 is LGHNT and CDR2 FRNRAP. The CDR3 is CASGLVLGLAPSEQYF. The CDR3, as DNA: TGTGCTAGTGGTTTGGTATTAGGACTAGCCCCCTCCGAGCAGTACTTC.

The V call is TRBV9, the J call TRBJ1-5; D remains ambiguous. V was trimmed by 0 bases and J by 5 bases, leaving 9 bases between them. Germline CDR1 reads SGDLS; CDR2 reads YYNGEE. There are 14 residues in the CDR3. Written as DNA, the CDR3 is TGTGCCAGCAGCGTAGGGATAGACTATCAGCCCCAGCATTTT. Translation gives CASSVGIDYQPQHF.

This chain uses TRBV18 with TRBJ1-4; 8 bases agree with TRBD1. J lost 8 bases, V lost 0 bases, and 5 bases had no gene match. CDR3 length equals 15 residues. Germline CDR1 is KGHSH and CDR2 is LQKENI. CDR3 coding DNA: TGTGCCAGCTCACCACCCGGACAGGGTGGAGAAAAACTGTTTTTT. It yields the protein CASSPPGQGGEKLFF. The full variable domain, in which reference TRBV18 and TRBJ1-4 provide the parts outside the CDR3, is NAGVMQNPRHLVRRRGQEARLRCSPMKGHSHVYWYRQLPEEGLKFMVYLQKENIIDESGMPKERFSAEFPKEGPSILRIQQVVRGDSAAYFCASSPPGQGGEKLFFGSGTQLSVL.

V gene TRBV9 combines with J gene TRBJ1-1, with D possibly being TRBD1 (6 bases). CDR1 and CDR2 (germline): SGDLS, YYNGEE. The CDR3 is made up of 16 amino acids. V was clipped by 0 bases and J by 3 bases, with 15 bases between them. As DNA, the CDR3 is TGTGCCAGCAGCGTAGCCGACACAGGGTCTGACACTGAAGCTTTCTTT. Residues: CASSVADTGSDTEAFF. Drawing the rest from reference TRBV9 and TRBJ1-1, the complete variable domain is DSGVTQTPKHLITATGQRVTLRCSPRSGDLSVYWYQQSLDQGLQFLIQYYNGEERAKGNILERFSAQQFPDLHSELNLSSLELGDSALYFCASSVADTGSDTEAFFGQGTRLTVV.

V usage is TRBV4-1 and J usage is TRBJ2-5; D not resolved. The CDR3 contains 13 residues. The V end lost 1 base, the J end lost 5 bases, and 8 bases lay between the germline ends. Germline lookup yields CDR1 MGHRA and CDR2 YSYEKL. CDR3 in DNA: TGCGCCAGCAGCCAAGGAGCGCCGGAGACCCAGTACTTC. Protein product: CASSQGAPETQYF.

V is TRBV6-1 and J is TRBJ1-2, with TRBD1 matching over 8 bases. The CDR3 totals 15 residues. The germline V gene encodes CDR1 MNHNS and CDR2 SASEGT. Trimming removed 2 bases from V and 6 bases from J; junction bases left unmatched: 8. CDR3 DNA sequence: TGTGCCAGCAGTGAACTTTGGACAGGGTTAGATGGCTACACCTTC. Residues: CASSELWTGLDGYTF.

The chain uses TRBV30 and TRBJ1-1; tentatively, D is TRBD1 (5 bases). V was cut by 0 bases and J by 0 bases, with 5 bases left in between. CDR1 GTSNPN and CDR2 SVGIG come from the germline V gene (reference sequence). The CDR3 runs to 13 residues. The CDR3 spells CAWSVGVNTEAFF. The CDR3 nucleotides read TGTGCCTGGAGTGTAGGGGTGAACACTGAAGCTTTCTTT. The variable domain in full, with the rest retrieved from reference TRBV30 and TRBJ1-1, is SQTIHQWPATLVQPVGSPLSLECTVEGTSNPNLYWYRQAAGRGLQLLFYSVGIGQISSEVPQNLSASRPQDRQFILSSKKLLLSDSGFYLCAWSVGVNTEAFFGQGTRLTVV.

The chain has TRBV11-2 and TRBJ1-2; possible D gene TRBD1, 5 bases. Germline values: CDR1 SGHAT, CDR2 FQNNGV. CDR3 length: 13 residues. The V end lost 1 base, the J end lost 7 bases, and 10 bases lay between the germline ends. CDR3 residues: CASSLGGEAGYTF. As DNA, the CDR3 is TGTGCCAGCAGCTTAGGGGGGGAGGCTGGCTACACCTTC.

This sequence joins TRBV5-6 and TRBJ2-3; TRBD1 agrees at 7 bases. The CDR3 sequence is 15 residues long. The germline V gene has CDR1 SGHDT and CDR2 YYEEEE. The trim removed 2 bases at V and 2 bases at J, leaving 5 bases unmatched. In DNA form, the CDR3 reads TGTGCCAGCAGCTTTGGGGGACAGACCACAGATACGCAGTATTTT. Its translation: CASSFGGQTTDTQYF.